This record concerns one TCR beta chain sequence. Its antigen target is currently unknown. This record comes from a study of cytomegalovirus exposure and HLA in healthy donors (dated by TCRdb to 2017 to 2019). General notes on the study: An earlier analysis of 587 of the donors reported about 300 Gb of sequence data and 95 million to 140 million unique TCR beta sequences obtained from approximately 180 million T cells. About 300 gigabases of sequencing data and tens of millions of unique TCR sequences were included in an early release covering about 600 HLA-typed donors. Among the roughly 370 genotyped donors, roughly 80% belonged to the genetic ancestry cluster associated with self-reported Caucasian donors. The study was designed to test whether signatures of past pathogen exposure could be identified by cataloging public T cell receptors. Using immunosequencing, the study profiled T cell repertoires from about 610 subjects and related those repertoires to cytomegalovirus serostatus. Besides the first cohort of 666 subjects, a separate validation cohort made up of roughly 130 different subjects was used. To predict cytomegalovirus infection status, the study brought together high-throughput TCR immunosequencing, statistical association of individual TCRs with disease status, and machine learning. A later analysis re-examined previously published TCR beta repertoires from more than 600 donors and added high-resolution HLA genotyping to investigate patterns of TCR occurrence. The later analysis used no new phenotypic data to find candidate immune exposures, relying instead on TCR beta sequences and their occurrence across donors. An earlier analysis of fewer than 750 of the donors used high-throughput TCR beta sequencing to judge whether each TCR beta V gene segment behaved as functional or pseudogenic. Donor age, sex, ethnicity and CMV serostatus were collected together with the repertoire data. A later genetic analysis used genome-wide SNP genotypes for about 65% of the roughly 670 donors, treating that subset as a discovery cohort. Every discovery cohort repertoire had been produced on one sequencing platform. Both class I and class II loci were covered by HLA typing, at four-digit resolution. Typing coverage varied by locus: about 620-640 donors for A, B, C, DRB1 and DQB1; 500 to 550 for DQA1; more than 600 for DPA1; roughly 450 for DPB1. Roughly 5 DR-DQ haplotypes were treated as single units for association and clustering because of strong linkage in the cohort. On average, over 200,000 unique TCR beta nucleotide sequences were sequenced per donor among a few hundred genotyped donors of the cohort, with about 19% of those sequences being non-productive.

Library method: the immunoSEQ multiplex PCR assay. For the multiplex PCR, a mixture combining 60 forward primers for TCR Vbeta segments and 13 reverse primers for TCR Jbeta segments was used. The CDR3 region of rearranged TCR beta genes was amplified from genomic DNA by a multiplex PCR assay. On the Illumina HiSeq System, the amplified TCR beta libraries were sequenced as 87-base-pair reads. In the paper's pipeline: Across the 600 to 700 repertoires, a later analysis counted some 81 million unique TCR beta chains, around 11 million of which were shared by at least two donors. To remove PCR and sequencing errors, raw reads were error-corrected and collapsed into unique sequences using a nearest-neighbor algorithm that merged closely related sequences. CDR3 sequences were aligned to IMGT reference sequences to assign V, D and J gene segments. Each retained sequence needed at least a six-nucleotide match to both a V gene segment and a J gene segment. A rearrangement counted as productive if the CDR3 had no stop codons and remained in frame with V and J, and every other rearrangement counted as non-productive. CDR3 was defined according to IMGT convention as the region running from the second conserved V-encoded cysteine to the conserved J-encoded phenylalanine. The earlier analysis of fewer than 700 of the donors excluded sequences that lacked an unambiguous match to a single V gene segment. An earlier analysis of 587 of the donors called V segments functional above 56.7% productive rearrangements and segregating when the between-donor standard deviation exceeded 5%. A statistical classification framework was developed to diagnose cytomegalovirus status using the catalog of TCR beta chain sequences. In a later analysis, V and J genes were assigned by comparing TCR nucleotide sequences against IMGT/GENE-DB human TR gene sequences. In a later analysis, CDR3 sequences and most-parsimonious VDJ recombination scenarios were assigned using the TCRdist pipeline. A later analysis defined each TCR beta chain by its CDR3 amino acid sequence plus V-gene family, and excluded reads lacking a unique V-gene family. To address suspected cross-contamination and a sequencing artifact, a later analysis removed over 500 highly shared, low-generation-probability nucleotide sequences. A later analysis calculated a clonal expansion index for each public chain from normalized within-repertoire ranks of inferred template counts. A later analysis computed generation probabilities with a VDJ recombination model fitted to out-of-frame rearrangements, and checked the results against IGoR. In a later analysis, TCR-TCR, TCR-HLA and TCR-CMV co-occurrence was scored with hypergeometric tests, and a repertoire-size bias correction was applied to TCR pairs. In a later analysis, false discovery rates were estimated by permuting HLA or CMV assignments 20 times. In a later analysis, co-occurring TCRs were grouped using DBSCAN, and TCRdist sequence similarity was added for clustering within HLA-allele-positive subsets. Repertoires with fewer than 30,000 or more than 120,000 public chains, plus five repertoires with anomalous nucleotide sharing, were excluded from co-occurrence clustering. TCRdb obtained this table from immuneACCESS and retained in-frame rearrangements with V and J assigned. These tables miss some clones; where compared with another copy, unresolved V genes account for less than half of the shortfall, and the remainder is unexplained. The D gene and trimming were derived from the DNA, and the V and J assignments and clone size from that table. Per the sample table, the count is some 200,000 clones. 0.7% to 1% of the sample is taken by the ten largest.

The cohort was made up of 666 healthy bone marrow donors. All cohort members were sampled while nominally healthy, although unrecorded immune exposures were likely present. The donor was CMV seropositive and was included in the group of 300 or so seropositive cohort members. Every donor gave a peripheral blood sample, and the peripheral blood mononuclear cells from that sample were used for TCR beta sequencing. The Qiagen DNeasy Blood Extraction Kit was used to extract genomic DNA from the blood cell samples. The CDR3 measures 13 amino acids from cysteine to phenylalanine. Of all the DNA, just the CDR3 is kept, 39 bases in frame from base 1. Trimming takes 6 bases from V and 1 base from J, and the germline ends sit 9 bases apart. As encoded in the germline V gene, CDR1 is MGHDK while CDR2 is SYGVNS. Overall study results and their limits: Cytomegalovirus status was reported to be diagnosed by the classifier with high specificity and sensitivity in both the original and validation cohorts. Three of the identified cytomegalovirus-associated TCR beta chains were confirmed in vitro to be specific for cytomegalovirus antigens. This cohort had only TCR beta chains sequenced, and the lack of alpha or paired-chain data limited which features could be detected. In a later analysis, the rate of TCR association differed among HLA loci, with DRB1 alleles having the most associated TCRs and HLA-C alleles having the fewest. Specific HLA alleles were associated with 15,000 to 20,000 TCR beta sequences at a false discovery rate of 0.05 in a later analysis. Compared with the approximately 700-donor mean, donors in an Asian-associated ancestry cluster had fewer N-insertions in productive TCRs, according to a later genetic analysis. A cluster of highly shared sequence variants was judged likely to represent a technical artifact of the sequencing pipeline. Roughly uniform sequencing depth across donors was assumed in presence/absence analyses, although this assumption may not hold. In the study, 164 TCR beta chains were listed as associated with cytomegalovirus. The only immune exposure information available for the cohort was CMV serostatus. V-gene and J-gene trimming of TCR beta chains was associated with a missense DCLRE1C variant in a later genetic analysis, and the association was replicated in an independent cohort. Because some donors lacked HLA typing at each locus, the association tests relied only on the typed subset. The earlier analysis of some 540 of the donors excluded 15 to 20 rarely observed V segments, including chromosome 9 orphons, because counts were too low. The 87-base-pair reads could not distinguish some IMGT-functional V segments, including TRBV6-2 and TRBV6-3, so those segments were excluded. Correlated functional status among segregating V segments might be attributable to linkage disequilibrium, but an unknown experimental factor could not be ruled out. Broadly in line with IMGT annotations, most TCR beta V segments showed up in productive rearrangements about 87% or about 30% of the time in an earlier analysis of approximately 640 of the donors. It was suggested by the authors that the approach could potentially be generalized to other disease states and immunological phenotypes. Most TCR sequences were seen in very few donors, while some public TCRs were found in many individuals. In a later analysis, most CMV-associated TCR beta chains were found to appear HLA-restricted, with HLA associations seemingly driven largely by CMV exposure. Strong co-occurrence of HLA alleles, especially DR and DQ, made assigning TCR associations to individual alleles difficult. In a later analysis, HLA-associated TCR beta chains were found to be more clonally expanded and to have lower generation probabilities than equally common non-associated chains. In a later analysis, several top co-occurrence clusters were reported to appear linked to parvovirus B19, influenza, CMV and Epstein-Barr virus. A further reported finding was that TCR beta sequences accurately predicted the HLA-A and HLA-B alleles for most subjects in the first cohort.

This receptor was identified in a woman younger than 35 in good health and CMV-seropositive. The sequencing input was PBMCs. The sequence joins TRBV25-1 to TRBJ1-1; possibly the D gene is TRBD1, per 5 matching bases. The DNA reads TGTGCCAGCAGGTACACAGGGAACACTGAAGCTTTCTTT. This codes for CASRYTGNTEAFF.